The present T cell receptor beta chain was sequenced within a study of blood T cell repertoires in COVID-19. Study-level background: COVID-19 samples collected from the United States, Italy and Spain covered acute and convalescent phases. The cDNA or gDNA used as material had been derived from T cells, B-cell-depleted T cells, or PBMCs.

In the original analysis: Quantification of nucleated cells was approximated via reference gene primer amplification. Assay: immunoSEQ multiplex PCR; the TCRdb copy retains only in-frame clones and omits some. V and J calls and clone size are given by that table; D and trimming were obtained from the DNA. The sample carries approximately 35,000 clones, around nine tenths recorded once. Germline V gene data show CDR1 as GTSNPN and CDR2 as SVGIG (reference sequence). The CDR3 totals 15 residues. Trimming at V came to 0 bases and at J to 6 bases, leaving 9 bases not matched to a gene. The chain joins TRBV30 to TRBJ2-7; 9 bases line up with TRBD2. What was sequenced was peripheral blood. The receptor's source is a woman in her sixties or seventies with active COVID-19. CDR3 region: CAWSVRAGGYGEQYF. Here the CDR3 DNA reads TGTGCCTGGAGTGTACGGGCGGGGGGGTACGGCGAGCAGTACTTC.